The 30 T cell receptor beta chains given below trace back to one sample, sequenced in a study of blood T cell repertoires in COVID-19. Assay: immunoSEQ multiplex PCR; the TCRdb copy retains only in-frame clones and omits some. The sample lists roughly 120,000 clones; around 80% were seen once. Sample: peripheral blood. The receptors derive from a woman older than 75 with acute or convalescent COVID-19.

The rearrangement joins TRBV6-5 to TRBJ1-2, with no clear D. CDR1 is MNHEY, CDR2 SVGAGI, per germline. The V and J ends lost 0 bases and 0 bases respectively, with 11 bases between them. The CDR3 runs to 16 residues. The CDR3 sequence is CASSYSFRVSNYGYTF. The CDR3 region has the DNA TGTGCCAGCAGTTACTCGTTTCGGGTTTCTAACTATGGCTACACCTTC.

The V gene is TRBV5-1, the J gene TRBJ2-3; 7 bases are a match to TRBD1. The CDR3 spans 15 residues. Trimming removed 4 bases from V and 2 bases from J; junction bases left unmatched: 7. Per the germline V gene, CDR1 is SGHRS and CDR2 is YFSETQ. The CDR3: CASSTTGQHTDTQYF. CDR3 bases: TGCGCCAGCAGCACAACGGGACAGCACACAGATACGCAGTATTTT.

This clone appeared a few times. The chain carries TRBV2 and TRBJ1-3, with 8 bases lining up with TRBD1. The germline V gene has CDR1 SNHLY and CDR2 FYNNEI. This CDR3 contains 16 residues. V was clipped by 1 base and J by 2 bases; unmatched bases: 4. CDR3: CASSEGGTGAGNTIYF. In DNA form, the CDR3 reads TGTGCCAGCAGTGAAGGCGGGACAGGAGCTGGAAACACCATATATTTT.

The genes are TRBV10-1 and TRBJ1-5, with 8 bases lining up with TRBD1. This CDR3 contains 15 residues. Germline lookup yields CDR1 WNHNN and CDR2 SYGVQD (reference sequence). The V gene end was trimmed by 7 bases and the J gene end by 5 bases; junction bases not matched to a gene: 10. The CDR3 DNA is TGCGCCAGCATCCTGGGGGCAGGGGGCTATCAGCCCCAGCATTTT. Protein sequence: CASILGAGGYQPQHF.

The chain has TRBV28 and TRBJ2-7; 7 nucleotides align to TRBD1. The CDR3 loop spans 18 amino acids. Germline-derived CDR1 and CDR2 are MDHEN and SYDVKM. The J segment lost 2 bases and the V segment lost 6 bases, leaving 19 bases of the junction unmatched. CDR3 sequence reads: CASSPVPPDRERAYEQYF. DNA for the CDR3: TGTGCCAGCAGCCCCGTCCCCCCCGACAGGGAGAGGGCCTACGAGCAGTACTTC.

CDR3 in amino acids: CASNRDEQFF. CDR3 in DNA: TGTGCCAGCAACCGGGATGAGCAGTTCTTC. This rearrangement joins TRBV2 to TRBJ2-1; D ambiguous. The CDR3 length is 10 residues. Trimming pared 7 bases from V and 8 bases from J, leaving 6 bases between. Germline V CDR1 and CDR2: SNHLY, FYNNEI. The whole variable domain, filled in from reference TRBV2 and TRBJ2-1, reads EPEVTQTPSHQVTQMGQEVILRCVPISNHLYFYWYRQILGQKVEFLVSFYNNEISEKSEIFDDQFSVERPDGSNFTLKIRSTKLEDSAMYFCASNRDEQFFGPGTRLTVL.

The rearrangement uses TRBV24-1 and TRBJ1-5, with a possible D match to TRBD1 (5 bases). The CDR3 covers 14 residues. CDR1 is KGHDR, CDR2 SFDVKD, per germline. Deletions cut 3 bases from V and 7 bases from J, with 12 bases between. As DNA, the CDR3 is TGTGCCACCAGTGATGTTGGGGCCGGGCAGCCCCAGCATTTT. Its translation is CATSDVGAGQPQHF.

The chain carries TRBV29-1 and TRBJ2-5; possibly TRBD1 for D (8 bases). The V gene's germline CDR1 is SQVTM and CDR2 ANQGSEA. The CDR3 loop spans 13 amino acids. Between the trimmed V and J ends, which lost 8 bases and 7 bases, there was a span of 20 bases. This CDR3 is CSILIQGEGTQYF. Written as DNA, the CDR3 is TGCAGCATATTAATACAGGGGGAGGGGACCCAGTACTTC.

This chain joins TRBV6-2 or TRBV6-3 and TRBJ2-3, with D perhaps matching TRBD1 (5 bases). Trimming stripped 6 bases from V and 7 bases from J, with 14 bases between. The CDR3 length is 13 residues. Germline CDR1 reads MNHEY; CDR2 reads SVGEGT. CDR3 region: CASRPVGVNTQYF. The DNA of the CDR3 is TGTGCCAGCAGGCCTGTAGGGGTGAATACGCAGTATTTT.

The chain recombines TRBV9 with TRBJ2-4, with 9 bases matching TRBD1. V dropped 3 bases and J dropped 7; count of bases not matched to a gene: 5. The CDR3 contains 14 residues. The germline V gene encodes CDR1 SGDLS and CDR2 YYNGEE. The CDR3 region is CASSARQGGNIQYF. The DNA for the CDR3 is TGTGCCAGCAGCGCCCGACAGGGGGGGAACATTCAGTACTTC.

This clone was observed a handful of times. The chain joins TRBV30 to TRBJ1-5, with D perhaps matching TRBD1 (6 bases). Germline loops: CDR1 GTSNPN, CDR2 SVGIG (reference sequence). V was cut by 5 bases and J by 2 bases, with 10 bases left in between. The CDR3 consists of 13 residues. The CDR3 reads CAWGTPGNQPQHF. As DNA, the CDR3 is TGTGCCTGGGGGACACCGGGCAATCAGCCCCAGCATTTT.

The chain links TRBV9 to TRBJ1-4; TRBD1 aligns across 8 bases. Germline V gene sequence: CDR1 SGDLS, CDR2 YYNGEE. This CDR3 contains 15 residues. J lost 7 bases, V lost 3 bases, and 8 bases had no gene match. In DNA, the CDR3 is TGTGCCAGCAGCGCACAGGGGGTCAGGGGTGAAAAACTGTTTTTT. This codes for CASSAQGVRGEKLFF.

The rearrangement uses TRBV6-2 or TRBV6-3 and TRBJ2-1; a possible D gene is TRBD2 (6 bases). Germline CDR1 is MNHEY and CDR2 is SVGEGT. V was cut by 4 bases and J by 7 bases, with 17 bases left in between. CDR3 size: 15 residues. This CDR3 reads CASSFDPGTSNEQFF. The CDR3 nucleotides read TGTGCCAGCAGTTTCGACCCCGGGACTTCAAATGAGCAGTTCTTC.

The J gene is TRBJ1-4, the V gene TRBV5-1; TRBD1 is a possible D gene (6 bases). The V end lost 0 bases, the J end lost 10 bases, and 13 bases lay between the germline ends. The germline V gene has CDR1 SGHRS and CDR2 YFSETQ. This CDR3 comprises 14 residues. CDR3 in amino acids: CASSLAGRGSKLFF. DNA of the CDR3: TGCGCCAGCAGCTTGGCCGGTAGGGGGTCAAAACTGTTTTTT.

This chain uses TRBV5-1 with TRBJ1-1; no reliable D call. The CDR3 totals 14 residues. V was clipped by 0 bases and J by 2 bases, with 8 bases between them. CDR1 is SGHRS, CDR2 YFSETQ, per germline. The CDR3 here is CASSLVQINTEAFF. CDR3 nucleotide sequence: TGCGCCAGCAGCTTGGTACAGATCAACACTGAAGCTTTCTTT.

The chain is built from TRBV11-2 and TRBJ2-3; TRBD2 agrees at 9 bases. V dropped 2 bases and J dropped 0; count of bases not matched to a gene: 9. The CDR3 consists of 18 residues. Germline CDR1 reads SGHAT; CDR2 reads FQNNGV. The CDR3: CASSLLPSGVTSTDTQYF. For the CDR3, the DNA is TGTGCCAGCAGCTTATTGCCTAGCGGGGTGACTAGCACAGATACGCAGTATTTT.

The chain joins TRBV19 to TRBJ1-5; TRBD1 agrees at 7 bases. V was pared by 0 bases and J by 5 bases, with 4 bases of the junction left unmatched. Germline V lookup: CDR1 LNHDA, CDR2 SQIVND (reference sequence). CDR3 size: 15 residues. CDR3 nucleotides: TGTGCCAGTAGTATAGATTACACAGGGGATCAGCCCCAGCATTTT. Amino acids: CASSIDYTGDQPQHF.

This chain uses TRBV30 with TRBJ2-1; 9 bases fit TRBD2. CDR1 and CDR2 (germline): GTSNPN, SVGIG (reference sequence). After removal of 0 bases from V and 14 bases from J, the junction contained 8 bases not matched to a gene. The CDR3 runs to 13 residues. CDR3 sequence: CAWSVGWGLAEFF. The CDR3 coding sequence is TGTGCCTGGAGTGTGGGATGGGGACTAGCCGAGTTCTTC.

CDR3 nucleotide sequence: TGTGCCAGCAGCGCACAGGGCTACGAGCAGTACTTC. Translation: CASSAQGYEQYF. The V gene is TRBV7-2, the J gene TRBJ2-7; TRBD1 might be the D (6 bases). Trimming took off 5 bases at V and 3 bases at J, with 8 bases between the two ends. CDR1 and CDR2 from the germline V gene are SGHTA and FQGNSA. The CDR3 totals 12 residues.

The chain joins TRBV5-5 to TRBJ2-7, with unresolved D. The CDR3 sequence is 15 residues long. The germline V gene encodes CDR1 SGHKS and CDR2 YYEKEE (reference sequence). V was shortened by 6 bases and J by 6 bases, with 22 bases between the two germline ends. The CDR3 DNA is TGTGCCAGCACCCTCAGGTGGGCATCGGATGGCGAGCAGTACTTC. Its translation: CASTLRWASDGEQYF.

This clone appeared a single time. V and J are TRBV7-9 and TRBJ2-2; 10 bases line up with TRBD2. Trimming took 1 base from V and 0 from J; bases not matched to a gene: 2. Germline loops: CDR1 SEHNR, CDR2 FQNEAQ (reference sequence). The CDR3 has 17 amino acids. This CDR3 reads CASSLGTSGANTGELFF. The CDR3 nucleotides read TGTGCCAGCAGCTTAGGGACTAGCGGAGCGAACACCGGGGAGCTGTTTTTT. The full variable domain, completed using reference TRBV7-9 and TRBJ2-2, is DTGVSQNPRHKITKRGQNVTFRCDPISEHNRLYWYRQTLGQGPEFLTYFQNEAQLEKSRLLSDRFSAERPKGSFSTLEIQRTEQGDSAMYLCASSLGTSGANTGELFFGEGSRLTVL.

Written as DNA, the CDR3 is TGTGCCAGCAAGGGGGCAGGGGTGAACACTGAAGCTTTCTTT. As protein: CASKGAGVNTEAFF. This chain connects TRBV7-3 to TRBJ1-1, with 7 nucleotides matching TRBD1. Germline values: CDR1 SGHTA, CDR2 FQGTGA. The CDR3 contains 14 residues. Germline trimming cut 7 bases from V and 0 bases from J; bases unmatched to any gene: 5.

The gene calls are TRBV2 and TRBJ1-1; D call uncertain. The CDR3 loop spans 14 amino acids. V was shortened by 2 bases and J by 1 base, with 8 bases between the two germline ends. CDR1 and CDR2 (germline): SNHLY, FYNNEI. The CDR3 loop is CASSEFESNTEAFF. CDR3 nucleotides: TGTGCCAGCAGTGAATTTGAGTCGAACACTGAAGCTTTCTTT.

V is TRBV6-6 and J is TRBJ2-1; TRBD2 agrees at 13 bases. The CDR3 loop spans 15 amino acids. Germline CDR1 MNHNY, CDR2 SVGAGI (reference sequence). V gave up 6 bases and J gave up 8 bases; unmatched junction bases: 7. CDR3 in DNA: TGTGCCAGCAGCCGAAGGACTAGCGGGGGCCATGAGCAGTTCTTC. As protein: CASSRRTSGGHEQFF.

The genes are TRBV9 and TRBJ1-2; 10 nucleotides line up with TRBD1. V was pared by 5 bases and J by 6 bases, with 7 bases of the junction left unmatched. The CDR3 extends over 14 amino acids. CDR1 is SGDLS, CDR2 YYNGEE, per germline. The CDR3 protein is CASSRDRGVDGYTF. CDR3 sequence (DNA): TGTGCCAGCAGTAGGGACAGGGGTGTCGATGGCTACACCTTC.

V and J are TRBV7-8 and TRBJ1-1; the match to TRBD1 covers 11 bases. This CDR3 spans 14 amino acids. The germline CDR1 and CDR2 sequences are SGHVS and FQNEAQ. V shed 5 bases, J shed 5 bases, and the junction held 4 bases outside the gene matches. The CDR3 DNA reads TGTGCCAGCAGCACCGGACAGGGGGCAACTGAAGCTTTCTTT. As protein: CASSTGQGATEAFF.

This sequence joins TRBV15 and TRBJ2-1; 10 nucleotides line up with TRBD2. Germline V lookup: CDR1 LNHNV, CDR2 YYDKDF (reference sequence). J was trimmed by 0 bases and V by 3 bases; bases with no gene match: 8. The length of the CDR3 is 18 residues. CDR3 region: CATSRGGTSASSYNEQFF. The CDR3 DNA reads TGTGCCACCAGCAGGGGGGGGACTAGCGCCAGCTCCTACAATGAGCAGTTCTTC.

The gene calls are TRBV25-1 and TRBJ2-1; maybe TRBD2 (6 bases). V gave up 5 bases and J gave up 7 bases, with 15 bases separating them. Germline values: CDR1 MGHDK, CDR2 SYGVNS. The CDR3 consists of 14 residues. The CDR3 reads CASSKTGTYNEQFF. CDR3 DNA sequence: TGTGCCAGCAGTAAAACCGGGACTTATAATGAGCAGTTCTTC.

The rearrangement joins TRBV5-1 to TRBJ2-4, with D possibly TRBD2 on 5 matching bases. The CDR3 length is 14 residues. Trimming shortened V by 0 bases and J by 2 bases, and 6 bases separated the two germline ends. The V gene's germline CDR1 is SGHRS and CDR2 YFSETQ. Written as DNA, the CDR3 is TGCGCCAGCAGCTTGGGAGGGTCCAAAAACATTCAGTACTTC. Amino acid sequence: CASSLGGSKNIQYF.

The CDR3 nucleotides are TGTGCCAGCAGCGTAGCAGCCTCACAGGGTTGGGAAAAACTGTTTTTT. Protein sequence: CASSVAASQGWEKLFF. The chain employs TRBV9 and TRBJ1-4, with D perhaps matching TRBD1 (6 bases). The ends were cut back, 0 bases at V and 8 bases at J, with 17 bases in the middle. The CDR3 length is 16 residues. Germline V gives CDR1 SGDLS, CDR2 YYNGEE.